Listed below are T cell receptor beta chains from one sample, sequenced in a study of blood T cell repertoires in COVID-19. The protocol was immunoSEQ multiplex PCR, while the TCRdb copy is restricted to in-frame clones and leaves out a portion. The sample has some 460,000 clones, roughly 87% seen once; the top ten hold around 0.7%. The sample taken for sequencing was PBMCs or T cells enriched from blood (not recorded which). Source of these receptors: a woman under 30 who had recovered from COVID-19. The CDR3 runs from the conserved cysteine through the conserved F or W. D genes are given only for firm matches. Expanded clones are given a class, and other clones once, few, many or no size at all.

DNA: TGTGCCAGTAGGGACAGGGTGGAAAGCACTGAAGCTTTCTTT
CDR3: CASRDRVESTEAFF
J: TRBJ1-1
size: -
D: TRBD1
length: 14
V: TRBV19

DNA: TGTGCCAGCAGTTTAGATGCAGGGATCTATTCACCCCTCCACTTT
CDR3: CASSLDAGIYSPLHF
J: TRBJ1-6
size: -
D: -
length: 15
V: TRBV27

DNA: TGTGCCAGCAGCAGAGGGTTATCCTCCTACGAGCAGTACTTC
CDR3: CASSRGLSSYEQYF
J: TRBJ2-7
size: -
D: -
length: 14
V: TRBV9

DNA: TGTGCCAGCGTCGGACAGGGGGCATCTGGGGCCAACGTCCTGACTTTC
CDR3: CASVGQGASGANVLTF
J: TRBJ2-6
size: once
D: TRBD1
length: 16
V: TRBV9

DNA: TGTGCCTGGAGTTCGAAGGGGGCGATCCTCTACACCTTC
CDR3: CAWSSKGAILYTF
J: TRBJ1-2
size: -
D: TRBD1
length: 13
V: TRBV30

DNA: TGTGCCAGCAGCCTGACAGGGATAACAGATACGCAGTATTTT
CDR3: CASSLTGITDTQYF
J: TRBJ2-3
size: -
D: TRBD1
length: 14
V: TRBV11-2

DNA: TGTGCCAGCAGTTCAGACTATAATCAGCCCCAGCATTTT
CDR3: CASSSDYNQPQHF
J: TRBJ1-5
size: few
D: -
length: 13
V: TRBV7-8

DNA: TGTGCCAGCTCGCGAAGACAGGACGAGCAGTACTTC
CDR3: CASSRRQDEQYF
J: TRBJ2-7
size: -
D: -
length: 12
V: TRBV18

DNA: TGTGCCAGCAGTGAAAAAGGGGAAAACACTGAAGCTTTCTTT
CDR3: CASSEKGENTEAFF
J: TRBJ1-1
size: -
D: -
length: 14
V: TRBV2

DNA: TGTGCCAGCAGCCTGGCCGAGACAGGCCAGGGCTACACCTTC
CDR3: CASSLAETGQGYTF
J: TRBJ1-2
size: -
D: -
length: 14
V: TRBV5-5

DNA: TGTGCCAGCGGCGCAGGGACAGGGGGCGCTTTAAGCTATGGCTACACCTTC
CDR3: CASGAGTGGALSYGYTF
J: TRBJ1-2
size: -
D: TRBD1
length: 17
V: TRBV27

DNA: TGTGCCAGCAGTTTGTACCCCAGCCTACTAGAGTTC
CDR3: CASSLYPSLLEF
J: TRBJ2-7
size: -
D: -
length: 12
V: TRBV12-3/TRBV12-4

DNA: TGTGCCAGTATTTCAGGGGGCGCCTACATGAACACTGAAGCTTTCTTT
CDR3: CASISGGAYMNTEAFF
J: TRBJ1-1
size: -
D: TRBD1
length: 16
V: TRBV19